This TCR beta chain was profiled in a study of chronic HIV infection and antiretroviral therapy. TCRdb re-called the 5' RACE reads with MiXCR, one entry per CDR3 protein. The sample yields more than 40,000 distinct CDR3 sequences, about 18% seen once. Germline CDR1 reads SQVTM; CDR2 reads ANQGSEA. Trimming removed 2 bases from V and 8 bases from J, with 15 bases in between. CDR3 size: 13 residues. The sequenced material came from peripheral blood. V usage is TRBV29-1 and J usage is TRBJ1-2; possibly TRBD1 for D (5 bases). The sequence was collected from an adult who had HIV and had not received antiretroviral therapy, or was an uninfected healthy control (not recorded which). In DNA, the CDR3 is TGCAGCGTTGAAAGCCAGGGAGTGGCAGGCTACACCTTC. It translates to CSVESQGVAGYTF. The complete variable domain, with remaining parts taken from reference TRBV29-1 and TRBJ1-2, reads SAVISQKPSRDICQRGTSLTIQCQVDSQVTMMFWYRQQPGQSLTLIATANQGSEATYESGFVIDKFPISRPNLTFSTLTVSNMSPEDSSIYLCSVESQGVAGYTFGSGTRLTVV.